Each of the 16 T cell receptor beta chains below was sequenced from the same sample in a study of radiation and T cells in renal cell carcinoma. Time point in this sample: blood 4 weeks post-SBRT, at nephrectomy. As to treatment: 15 Gy SBRT to primary tumor, nephrectomy 4 weeks later. Using immunoSEQ multiplex PCR, the repertoire was profiled, and TCRdb retains in-frame clones only, with some absent. Found here are approximately 90,000 clones, around four fifths of them singletons; the top ten hold under 10%. Sequencing used blood, obtained from a patient whose treatment included radiotherapy and nephrectomy. The source is a man in his fifties with renal cell carcinoma.

V and J are TRBV11-3 and TRBJ1-3; maybe TRBD1 (6 bases). The CDR3 contains 14 residues. V was trimmed by 7 bases and J by 6 bases, leaving 16 bases between them. Germline V gives CDR1 SGHNT, CDR2 YENEEA. CDR3 bases: TGTGCCAGCATCATCCAGGGGAAGGAAAACACCATATATTTT. Its protein product is CASIIQGKENTIYF.

This chain joins TRBV9 and TRBJ2-5; TRBD2 agrees at 11 bases. Germline V lookup: CDR1 SGDLS, CDR2 YYNGEE. The CDR3 spans 15 residues. With 0 bases clipped from V and 10 bases from J, the junction kept 8 bases outside the gene matches. The CDR3 spells CASSVVGTSGGVQYF. The CDR3 DNA is TGTGCCAGCAGCGTAGTGGGAACTAGCGGGGGAGTCCAGTACTTC.

The chain joins TRBV5-6 to TRBJ2-1; 10 bases agree with TRBD2. The CDR3 runs to 14 residues. CDR1 is SGHDT, CDR2 YYEEEE, per germline. V trimming: 1 base; J trimming: 7 bases; junction bases outside the gene matches: 2. The CDR3 region has the DNA TGTGCCAGCAGCTTGAAGGGACTAGCGAATGAGCAGTTCTTC. It translates to CASSLKGLANEQFF.

Regarding this clone: The junction shows a germline mismatch at one end, possibly a read error. The chain links TRBV7-7 to TRBJ2-1, with D perhaps TRBD1 or TRBD2 (7 bases each). Germline lookup yields CDR1 SSHAT and CDR2 FNYEAQ (reference sequence). The CDR3 is made up of 15 amino acids. The CDR3 loop is CASSRGDSVTNEQFF. The CDR3 region has the DNA TGTGCTAGCAGCCGGGGGGACAGTGTAACCAATGAGCAGTTCTTC.

The sample holds one count of this clone. The V gene is TRBV7-8, the J gene TRBJ2-1; TRBD1 matches at 10 bases. Trimming took 10 bases from V and 5 from J; bases not matched to a gene: 2. This CDR3 has 12 residues. Germline-derived CDR1 and CDR2 are SGHVS and FQNEAQ. In DNA form, the CDR3 reads TGTGCCACGGGACAGGGGCACAATGAGCAGTTCTTC. Translated: CATGQGHNEQFF.

The CDR3 sequence: CASSVIGTLDNEQFF. CDR3 sequence (DNA): TGTGCCAGCAGCGTAATCGGGACCCTGGACAATGAGCAGTTCTTC. The rearrangement joins TRBV9 to TRBJ2-1; TRBD1 or TRBD2 may be the D gene (5 bases each). V lost 1 base to trimming and J lost 5 bases, with 13 bases between them. This CDR3 has 15 amino acids. Germline values: CDR1 SGDLS, CDR2 YYNGEE.

This clone was recorded a few times. The chain combines TRBV7-9 with TRBJ1-4, with 11 bases aligning to TRBD1. The V segment lost 5 bases and the J segment 4 bases; nucleotides outside the gene matches: 6. The germline gives CDR1 SEHNR, CDR2 FQNEAQ (reference sequence). The CDR3 runs 16 residues. CDR3 in amino acids: CASSLGQGAINEKLFF. CDR3 coding DNA: TGTGCCAGCAGCCTTGGACAGGGGGCGATTAATGAAAAACTGTTTTTT.

The chain is built from TRBV28 and TRBJ2-3; 7 bases align to TRBD2. Germline CDR1 is MDHEN and CDR2 is SYDVKM. The CDR3 sequence is 12 residues long. Trimming removed 4 bases from V and 6 bases from J; junction bases left unmatched: 1. The CDR3 DNA follows: TGTGCCAGCAGTTCCGGGGGGGATACGCAGTATTTT. Its translation: CASSSGGDTQYF.

The chain couples TRBV29-1 to TRBJ2-1; tentatively, D is TRBD1 or TRBD2 (5 bases each). Trimming shortened V by 7 bases and J by 6 bases, and 16 bases separated the two germline ends. The CDR3 contains 13 residues. Germline values: CDR1 SQVTM, CDR2 ANQGSEA. The CDR3 sequence: CSAPTMGTNEQFF. Here the CDR3 DNA reads TGCAGCGCCCCTACAATGGGGACCAATGAGCAGTTCTTC.

V gene TRBV7-2 combines with J gene TRBJ2-7, with D possibly being TRBD1 or TRBD2 (5 bases each). Trimming removed 8 bases at V and 0 bases at J, with 17 bases between. The CDR3 has 15 residues. Germline V lookup: CDR1 SGHTA, CDR2 FQGNSA. The CDR3 coding sequence is TGTGCCAGCCGTTACGACGGGACCAACTCCTACGAGCAGTACTTC. Translation: CASRYDGTNSYEQYF.

The chain links TRBV7-2 to TRBJ2-1; D gene uncertain. Germline V CDR1 and CDR2: SGHTA, FQGNSA. This CDR3 comprises 12 residues. V was trimmed by 3 bases and J by 3 bases, leaving 3 bases between them. The CDR3 sequence: CASSFHYNEQFF. CDR3 nucleotides: TGTGCCAGCAGCTTCCACTACAATGAGCAGTTCTTC.

The chain's CDR3 is CASSLTGGWEQYF. In nucleotides, the CDR3 is TGTGCCAGCAGCTTGACAGGGGGCTGGGAGCAGTACTTC. The chain has TRBV5-4 and TRBJ2-7, with 9 bases identical to TRBD1. With 1 base clipped from V and 7 bases from J, the junction kept 3 bases outside the gene matches. Germline V CDR1 and CDR2: SGHNT, YYREEE (reference sequence). The CDR3 covers 13 residues.

The chain links TRBV7-2 to TRBJ2-3, with 13 bases lining up with TRBD2. This CDR3 is built from 17 residues. V gave up 2 bases and J gave up 6 bases; unmatched junction bases: 8. Per the germline V gene, CDR1 is SGHTA and CDR2 is FQGNSA. As DNA, the CDR3 is TGTGCCAGCAGCTTATCCCCCGGACTAGCGGGGGACGATACGCAGTATTTT. It is translated as CASSLSPGLAGDDTQYF.

The chain employs TRBV5-8 and TRBJ2-7; 8 bases fit TRBD1. The germline CDR1 and CDR2 sequences are SGHTS and YDEGEE. There are 15 residues in the CDR3. V shed 4 bases and J 7 bases; nucleotides not matched to a gene: 13. The CDR3 nucleotides read TGTGCCAGCAGCCCGGGACAGGACCCCTGGGGAGAGCAGTACTTC. Translation gives CASSPGQDPWGEQYF.

CDR3 coding DNA: TGTGCCATCAGTGAGTCGGCAGGGCTAGGATCACCCCTCCACTTT. This codes for CAISESAGLGSPLHF. The chain is built from TRBV10-3 and TRBJ1-6; the D gene is possibly TRBD1 (5 bases). The CDR3 loop spans 15 amino acids. V gave up 0 bases and J gave up 10 bases, with 13 bases separating them. Germline CDR1 is ENHRY and CDR2 is SYGVKD.

The rearrangement uses TRBV7-9 and TRBJ1-1; tentatively, D is TRBD1 (5 bases). Trimming removed 4 bases at V and 1 base at J, with 10 bases between. CDR3 length equals 14 residues. The germline CDR1 and CDR2 sequences are SEHNR and FQNEAQ (reference sequence). Here the CDR3 DNA reads TGTGCCAGCAGCTGGGGGACGGGGAACACTGAAGCTTTCTTT. This sequence encodes CASSWGTGNTEAFF.